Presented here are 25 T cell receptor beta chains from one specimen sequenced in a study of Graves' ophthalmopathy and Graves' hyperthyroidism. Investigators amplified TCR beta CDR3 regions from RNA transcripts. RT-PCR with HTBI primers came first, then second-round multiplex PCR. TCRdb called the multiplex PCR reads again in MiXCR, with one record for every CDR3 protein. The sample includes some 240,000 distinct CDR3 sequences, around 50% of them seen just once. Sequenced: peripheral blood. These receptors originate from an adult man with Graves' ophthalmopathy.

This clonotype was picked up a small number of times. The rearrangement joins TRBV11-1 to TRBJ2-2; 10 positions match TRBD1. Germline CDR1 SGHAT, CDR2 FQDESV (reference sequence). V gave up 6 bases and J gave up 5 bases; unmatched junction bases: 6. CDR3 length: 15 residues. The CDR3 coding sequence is TGTGCCAGCAGTTTCGACAGGGGGCGTACCGGGGAGCTGTTTTTT. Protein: CASSFDRGRTGELFF.

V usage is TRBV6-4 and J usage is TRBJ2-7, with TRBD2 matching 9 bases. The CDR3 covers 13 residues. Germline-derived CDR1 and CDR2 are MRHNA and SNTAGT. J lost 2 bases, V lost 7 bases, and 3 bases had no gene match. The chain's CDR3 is CASMTSGTYEQYF. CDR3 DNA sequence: TGTGCCAGCATGACTAGCGGTACCTACGAGCAGTACTTC.

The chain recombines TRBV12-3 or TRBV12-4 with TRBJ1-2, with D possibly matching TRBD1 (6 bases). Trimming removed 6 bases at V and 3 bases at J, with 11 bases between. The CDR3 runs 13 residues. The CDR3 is CASSRGGDYGYTF. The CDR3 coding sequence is TGTGCCAGCAGCCGAGGGGGTGACTATGGCTACACCTTC.

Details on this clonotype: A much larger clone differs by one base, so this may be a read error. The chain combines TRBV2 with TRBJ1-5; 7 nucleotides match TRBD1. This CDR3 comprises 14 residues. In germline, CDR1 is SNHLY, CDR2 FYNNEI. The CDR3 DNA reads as TGTGCCAGCAGTGTACAGGGGAGCAATCAGTCCCAGCATTTT. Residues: CASSVQGSNQSQHF.

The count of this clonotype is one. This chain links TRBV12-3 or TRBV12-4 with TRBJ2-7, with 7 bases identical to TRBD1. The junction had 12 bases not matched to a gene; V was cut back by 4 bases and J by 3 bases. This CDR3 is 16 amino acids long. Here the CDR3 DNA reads TGTGCCAGCAGTTCCACACAGGGGCAAGCAATCTACGAGCAGTACTTC. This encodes CASSSTQGQAIYEQYF.

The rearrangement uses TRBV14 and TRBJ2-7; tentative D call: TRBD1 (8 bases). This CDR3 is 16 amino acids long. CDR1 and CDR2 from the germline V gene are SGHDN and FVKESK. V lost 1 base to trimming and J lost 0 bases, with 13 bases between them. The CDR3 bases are TGTGCCAGCAGCCAAGGGGACAGGACTAGCTCCTACGAGCAGTACTTC. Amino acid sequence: CASSQGDRTSSYEQYF.

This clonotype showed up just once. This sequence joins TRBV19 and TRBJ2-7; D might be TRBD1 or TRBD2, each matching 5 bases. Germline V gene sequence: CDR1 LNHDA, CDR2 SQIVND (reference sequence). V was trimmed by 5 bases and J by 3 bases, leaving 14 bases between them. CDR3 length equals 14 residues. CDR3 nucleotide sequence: TGTGCCAGTAGTCCTCCGGGACGGAACTACGAGCAGTACTTC. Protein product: CASSPPGRNYEQYF.

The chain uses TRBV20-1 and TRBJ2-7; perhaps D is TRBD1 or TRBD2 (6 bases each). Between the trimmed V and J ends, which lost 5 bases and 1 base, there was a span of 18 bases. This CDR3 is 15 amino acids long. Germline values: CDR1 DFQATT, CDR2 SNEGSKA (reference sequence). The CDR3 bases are TGCAGTGCTCAACTCACAGGGAGGTTTTCCTACGAGCAGTACTTC. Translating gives CSAQLTGRFSYEQYF.

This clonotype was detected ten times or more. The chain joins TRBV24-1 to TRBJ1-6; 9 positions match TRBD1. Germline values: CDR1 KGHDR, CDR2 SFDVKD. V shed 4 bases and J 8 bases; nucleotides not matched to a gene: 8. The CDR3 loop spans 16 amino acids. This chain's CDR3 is CATSDGTGGRDSPLHF. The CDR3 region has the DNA TGTGCCACCAGTGACGGAACAGGGGGCCGAGATTCACCCCTCCACTTT.

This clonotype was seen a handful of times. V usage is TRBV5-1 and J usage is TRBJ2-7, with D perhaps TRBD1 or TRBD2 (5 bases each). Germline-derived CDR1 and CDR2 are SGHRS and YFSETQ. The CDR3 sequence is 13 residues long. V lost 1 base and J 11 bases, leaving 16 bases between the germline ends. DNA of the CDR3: TGCGCCAGCAGCTTGCGGGACCGGGACGGGGAGTACTTC. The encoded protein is CASSLRDRDGEYF.

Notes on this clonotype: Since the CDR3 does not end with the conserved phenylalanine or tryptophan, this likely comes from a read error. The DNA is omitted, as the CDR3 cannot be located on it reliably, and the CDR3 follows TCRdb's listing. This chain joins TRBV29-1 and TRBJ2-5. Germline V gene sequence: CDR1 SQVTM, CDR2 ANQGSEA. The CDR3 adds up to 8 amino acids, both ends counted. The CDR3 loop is CSVAKSST.

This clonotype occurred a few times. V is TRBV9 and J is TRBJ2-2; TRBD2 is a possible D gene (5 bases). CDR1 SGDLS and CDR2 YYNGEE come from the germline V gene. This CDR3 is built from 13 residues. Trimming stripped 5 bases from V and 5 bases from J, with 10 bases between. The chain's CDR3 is CASSRSGTGELFF. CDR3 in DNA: TGTGCCAGCAGTCGGTCGGGGACCGGGGAGCTGTTTTTT.

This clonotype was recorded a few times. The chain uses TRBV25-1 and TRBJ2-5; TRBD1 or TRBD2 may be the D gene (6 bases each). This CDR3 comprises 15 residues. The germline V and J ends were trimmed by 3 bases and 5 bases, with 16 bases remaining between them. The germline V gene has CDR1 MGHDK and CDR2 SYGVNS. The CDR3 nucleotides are TGTGCCAGCAGTGATTATGTGGGGGCGGGGGAGACCCAGTACTTC. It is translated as CASSDYVGAGETQYF.

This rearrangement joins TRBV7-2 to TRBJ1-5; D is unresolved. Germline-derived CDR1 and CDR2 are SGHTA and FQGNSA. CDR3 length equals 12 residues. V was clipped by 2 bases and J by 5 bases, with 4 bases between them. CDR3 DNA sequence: TGTGCCAGCAGCTTACGAGATCAGCCCCAGCATTTT. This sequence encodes CASSLRDQPQHF.

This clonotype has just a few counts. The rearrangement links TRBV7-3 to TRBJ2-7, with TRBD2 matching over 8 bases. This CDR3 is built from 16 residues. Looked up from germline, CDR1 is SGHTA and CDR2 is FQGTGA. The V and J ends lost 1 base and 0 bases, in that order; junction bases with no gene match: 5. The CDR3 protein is CASSLSGGGSSYEQYF. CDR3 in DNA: TGTGCCAGCAGCTTAAGCGGCGGGGGGAGCTCCTACGAGCAGTACTTC. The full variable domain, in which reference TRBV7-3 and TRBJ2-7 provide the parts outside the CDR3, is GAGVSQTPSNKVTEKGKYVELRCDPISGHTALYWYRQSLGQGPEFLIYFQGTGAADDSGLPNDRFFAVRPEGSVSTLKIQRTERGDSAVYLCASSLSGGGSSYEQYFGPGTRLTVT.

CDR3 sequence reads: CASSAEREEETQYF. CDR3 DNA: TGTGCCAGCAGCGCAGAAAGGGAAGAAGAGACCCAGTACTTC. The chain uses TRBV9 and TRBJ2-5; no clear D. V was pared by 3 bases and J by 3 bases, with 12 bases between. Germline assignment: CDR1 SGDLS and CDR2 YYNGEE. This CDR3 contains 14 residues.

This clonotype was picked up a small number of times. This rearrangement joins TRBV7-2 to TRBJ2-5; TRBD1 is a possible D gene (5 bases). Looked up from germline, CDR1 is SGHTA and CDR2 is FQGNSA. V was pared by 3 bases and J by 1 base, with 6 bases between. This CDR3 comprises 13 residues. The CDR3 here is CASSLTAQETQYF. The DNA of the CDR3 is TGTGCCAGCAGCTTGACAGCCCAAGAGACCCAGTACTTC.

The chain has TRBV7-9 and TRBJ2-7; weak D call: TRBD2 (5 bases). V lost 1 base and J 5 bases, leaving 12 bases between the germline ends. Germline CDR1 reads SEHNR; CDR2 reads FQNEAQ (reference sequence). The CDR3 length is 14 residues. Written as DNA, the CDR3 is TGTGCCAGCAGCTTAGGGCTAGCTAAGGACGAGCAGTACTTC. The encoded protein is CASSLGLAKDEQYF.

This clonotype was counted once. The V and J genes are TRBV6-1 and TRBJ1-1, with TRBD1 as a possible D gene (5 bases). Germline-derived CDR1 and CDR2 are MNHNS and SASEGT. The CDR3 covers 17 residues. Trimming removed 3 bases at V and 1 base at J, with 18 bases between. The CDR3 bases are TGTGCCAGCAGTGATGGGGGTGCAATGGGCCGGAACACTGAAGCTTTCTTT. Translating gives CASSDGGAMGRNTEAFF.

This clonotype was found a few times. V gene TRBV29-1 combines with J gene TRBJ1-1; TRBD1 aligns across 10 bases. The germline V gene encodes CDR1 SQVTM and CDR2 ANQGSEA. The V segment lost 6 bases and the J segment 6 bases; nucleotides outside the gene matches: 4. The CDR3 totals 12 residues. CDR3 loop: CSVDRGHAEAFF. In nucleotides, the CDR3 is TGCAGCGTCGACAGGGGGCATGCTGAAGCTTTCTTT.

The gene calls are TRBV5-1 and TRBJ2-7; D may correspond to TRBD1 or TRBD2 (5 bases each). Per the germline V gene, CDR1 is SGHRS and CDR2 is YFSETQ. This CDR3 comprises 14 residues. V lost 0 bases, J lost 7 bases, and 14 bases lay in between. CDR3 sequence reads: CASSLGGVRGEQYF. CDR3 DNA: TGCGCCAGCAGCTTGGGAGGGGTGAGAGGTGAGCAGTACTTC.

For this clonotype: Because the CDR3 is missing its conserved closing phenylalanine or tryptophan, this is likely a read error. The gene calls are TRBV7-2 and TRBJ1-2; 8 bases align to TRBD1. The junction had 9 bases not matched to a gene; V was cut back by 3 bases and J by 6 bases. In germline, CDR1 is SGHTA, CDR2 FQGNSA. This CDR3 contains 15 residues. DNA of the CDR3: TGTGCCAGCAGCTTCGACAGGGGAATAGCGAATGGCTACACCTCC. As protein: CASSFDRGIANGYTS.

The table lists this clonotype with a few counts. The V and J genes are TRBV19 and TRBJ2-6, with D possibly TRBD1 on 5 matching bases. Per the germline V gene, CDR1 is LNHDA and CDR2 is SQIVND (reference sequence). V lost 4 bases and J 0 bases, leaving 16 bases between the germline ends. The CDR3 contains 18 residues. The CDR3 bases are TGTGCCAGTAGTACAGAGACAGAAAGCAACTCTGGGGCCAACGTCCTGACTTTC. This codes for CASSTETESNSGANVLTF.

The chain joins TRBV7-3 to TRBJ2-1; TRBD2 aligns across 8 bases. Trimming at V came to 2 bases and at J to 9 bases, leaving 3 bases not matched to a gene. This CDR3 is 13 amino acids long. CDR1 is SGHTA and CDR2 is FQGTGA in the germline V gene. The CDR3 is CASSLVTSVEQFF. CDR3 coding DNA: TGTGCCAGCAGCTTAGTGACTAGCGTTGAGCAGTTCTTC.

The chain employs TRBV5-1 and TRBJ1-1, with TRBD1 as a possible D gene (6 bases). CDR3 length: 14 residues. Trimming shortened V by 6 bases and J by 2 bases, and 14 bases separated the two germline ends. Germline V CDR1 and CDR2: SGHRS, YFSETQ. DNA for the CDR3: TGCGCCAGCACCCTAGGAGGGGGAAACACTGAAGCTTTCTTT. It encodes CASTLGGGNTEAFF.